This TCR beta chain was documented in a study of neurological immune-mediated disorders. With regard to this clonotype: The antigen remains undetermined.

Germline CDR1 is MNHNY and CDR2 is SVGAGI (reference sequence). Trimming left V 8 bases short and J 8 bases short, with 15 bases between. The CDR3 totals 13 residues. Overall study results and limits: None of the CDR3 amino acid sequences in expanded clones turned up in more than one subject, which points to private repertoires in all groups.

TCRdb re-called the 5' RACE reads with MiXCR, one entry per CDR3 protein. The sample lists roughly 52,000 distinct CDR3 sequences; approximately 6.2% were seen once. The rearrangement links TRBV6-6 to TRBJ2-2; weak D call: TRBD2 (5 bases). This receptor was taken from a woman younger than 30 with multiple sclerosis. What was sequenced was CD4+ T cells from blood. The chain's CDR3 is CASVEGRVGELFF. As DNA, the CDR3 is TGTGCCAGCGTCGAGGGAAGGGTTGGGGAGCTGTTTTTT.